One and the same sample provided the 10 T cell receptor beta chains below, sequenced in a study of OX40 agonist ivuxolimab in advanced cancers. The library relied on the immunoSEQ multiplex PCR assay. TCRdb re-hosts the immuneACCESS table, in-frame sequences only. Its copies lack some clones; in the studies checked, an unresolved V gene accounts for under half of them, and the cause for the rest is not known. The sample table holds around 30,000 clones, of which around 80% were seen once. Over 2.5% of the sample comes from the top ten. The sequences come from CD4+ or CD8+ T cells sorted from blood, collected in a trial of the OX40 agonist ivuxolimab. These receptors all stem from an adult with an advanced solid tumor such as melanoma, head and neck, liver or kidney cancer.

This clone appeared a few times. This chain uses TRBV6-1 with TRBJ1-4, with D unresolved. The germline CDR1 and CDR2 sequences are MNHNS and SASEGT. The CDR3 runs to 13 residues. Trimming removed 6 bases at V and 8 bases at J, with 13 bases between. This CDR3 reads CASSPTGKEKLFF. The CDR3 DNA follows: TGTGCCAGCAGCCCCACCGGAAAGGAAAAACTGTTTTTT.

The chain couples TRBV30 to TRBJ1-1; D unresolved. V shed 1 base and J shed 2 bases, with 8 bases lying between them. Looked up from germline, CDR1 is GTSNPN and CDR2 is SVGIG (reference sequence). This CDR3 has 13 residues. The CDR3 DNA reads as TGTGCCTGGAGTGGGAGCAGAAACACTGAAGCTTTCTTT. Protein: CAWSGSRNTEAFF.

The rearrangement joins TRBV4-3 to TRBJ2-5; D is possibly TRBD1 or TRBD2 (5 bases each). Trimming left V 1 base short and J 4 bases short, with 10 bases between. The CDR3 runs 14 residues. Germline CDR1 and CDR2: LGHNA and YSLEER. The CDR3 reads CASSQVPGGETQYF. In DNA form, the CDR3 reads TGCGCCAGCAGCCAAGTACCTGGGGGAGAGACCCAGTACTTC.

The chain is built from TRBV7-2 and TRBJ2-7; D not resolved. The CDR3 runs to 14 residues. V lost 4 bases and J lost 3, with 13 bases in between. Germline CDR1 reads SGHTA; CDR2 reads FQGNSA. CDR3 in amino acids: CASSSSLAIYEQYF. The DNA for the CDR3 is TGTGCCAGCAGCTCGTCGTTGGCCATCTACGAGCAGTACTTC.

This chain connects TRBV28 to TRBJ2-2, with D possibly matching TRBD1 (6 bases). Trimming removed 7 bases at V and 4 bases at J, with 16 bases between. CDR1 is MDHEN and CDR2 is SYDVKM in the germline V gene. The CDR3 spans 15 residues. CDR3 amino acids: CASTSPDRPTGELFF. CDR3 nucleotide sequence: TGTGCCAGCACCTCCCCGGACAGACCCACCGGGGAGCTGTTTTTT.

This clone was seen a few times. The rearrangement links TRBV15 to TRBJ1-6, with D hard to call. The CDR3 has 15 amino acids. Germline-derived CDR1 and CDR2 are LNHNV and YYDKDF (reference sequence). Deletions cut 0 bases from V and 4 bases from J, with 7 bases between. CDR3 bases: TGTGCCACCAGCAGAGAGGCCGGTTATAATTCACCCCTCCACTTT. It codes for CATSREAGYNSPLHF.

This clone came up a few times. The chain carries TRBV19 and TRBJ1-5; D is unclear. The CDR3 contains 12 residues. From germline, CDR1 is LNHDA and CDR2 SQIVND (reference sequence). Trimming took 7 bases from V and 7 from J, leaving 11 bases between them. CDR3 in amino acids: CASKSEGQPQHF. CDR3 bases: TGTGCCAGTAAGTCAGAAGGGCAGCCCCAGCATTTT. Full variable domain (remainder filled in from reference TRBV19 and TRBJ1-5): DGGITQSPKYLFRKEGQNVTLSCEQNLNHDAMYWYRQDPGQGLRLIYYSQIVNDFQKGDIAEGYSVSREKKESFPLTVTSAQKNPTAFYLCASKSEGQPQHFGDGTRLSIL.

The chain is built from TRBV9 and TRBJ1-1, with 9 nucleotides matching TRBD1. Germline V gene lookup returns CDR1 SGDLS and CDR2 YYNGEE. The CDR3 covers 15 residues. Trimming removed 6 bases from V and 5 bases from J; junction bases left unmatched: 11. CDR3 residues: CASTAGGQGRTEAFF. CDR3 bases: TGTGCCAGCACCGCCGGGGGACAGGGAAGGACTGAAGCTTTCTTT.

The rearrangement uses TRBV6-6 and TRBJ1-6; D might be TRBD1 (5 bases). The V gene lost 0 bases and the J gene lost 9 bases, with 9 bases spanning the gap. CDR1 is MNHNY and CDR2 is SVGAGI in the germline V gene (reference sequence). The CDR3 is 14 residues long. The CDR3 reads CASSYSGEGSPLHF. CDR3 sequence (DNA): TGTGCCAGCAGTTACTCGGGGGAAGGTTCACCCCTCCACTTT.

In the case of this clone: The sample carries other DNA sequences with the same CDR3. V and J are TRBV5-4 and TRBJ2-3; tentatively, D is TRBD1 or TRBD2 (5 bases each). Germline CDR1 is SGHNT and CDR2 is YYREEE (reference sequence). CDR3 length: 15 residues. Deletions cut 8 bases from V and 2 bases from J, with 18 bases between. CDR3 coding DNA: TGTGCCAGTAGCCGGGACCCTCCAGTCACAGATACGCAGTATTTT. This codes for CASSRDPPVTDTQYF.